What follows are 24 T cell receptor beta chains derived from one specimen sequenced in a study of tissue T cells after allogeneic stem cell transplantation. TCRdb's table, derived via immunoSEQ multiplex PCR, lists solely in-frame clones and lacks some. The table records about 2,900 clones, almost 50% of them present only once. Stated time point: mouse harvest day 14 after allogeneic transplant. Mouse grafts combined 10^7 T-cell-depleted bone marrow cells with 10^6 splenic CD5+ T cells. The sequencing sample was made of gut tissue. These receptors were collected from a female BALB/c mouse given C57BL/6 T cells with graft-versus-host disease after an allogeneic hematopoietic cell transplant.

Comments on this clone: The gene symbols are mouse symbols. The read comes to an end 1 residue before the CDR3 does, leaving the germline J gene to fill in the end. This chain joins TRBV5 and TRBJ2-7, with 8 bases that match TRBD2. This CDR3 contains 14 residues. V gave up 0 bases and J gave up 4 bases; unmatched junction bases: 2. The germline V gene encodes CDR1 LGHNA and CDR2 YNLKQL (reference sequence). The CDR3 reads CASSQEWTGYEQYF. The sequenced CDR3 bases are TGTGCCAGCAGCCAAGAGTGGACTGGGTATGAACAGTAC.

In regard to this clone: The genes are named according to mouse. The CDR3 goes on 1 residue after the read ends, and that part is filled in from the germline J gene. The chain joins TRBV26 to TRBJ2-4; weak D call: TRBD2 (5 bases). This CDR3 comprises 14 residues. Trimming stripped 6 bases from V and 0 bases from J, with 10 bases between. Germline V gene lookup returns CDR1 KGHPV and CDR2 FQNQEV (reference sequence). CDR3 DNA, as far as it was read: TGTGCCAGCAGGCCGGACTTTAGTCAAAACACCTTGTAC. Its translation is CASRPDFSQNTLY. The CDR3 in its entirety is CASRPDFSQNTLYF. Together with reference TRBV26 and TRBJ2-4, the CDR3 gives the full variable domain: NSKVIQTPRYLVKGQGQKAKMRCIPEKGHPVVFWYQQNKNNEFKFLINFQNQEVLQQIDMTEKRFSAECPSNSPCSLEIQSSEAGDSALYLCASRPDFSQNTLYFGAGTRLSVL.

This clone has more than one count but fewer than ten. Gene labels here are mouse ones. The CDR3 end is not reached by the read, which stops 1 residue before it; the germline J gene fills it in. The chain employs TRBV26 and TRBJ2-7, with TRBD1 matching over 8 bases. The V segment lost 6 bases and the J segment 6 bases; nucleotides outside the gene matches: 7. Germline CDR1 KGHPV, CDR2 FQNQEV (reference sequence). The CDR3 loop spans 13 amino acids. Incomplete CDR3 DNA: TGTGCCAGCAGCCTCGACAGGGGTGGTGAACAGTAC. It specifies CASSLDRGGEQY. The entire CDR3 reads CASSLDRGGEQYF.

On this clone: Each gene name is a mouse one. The sequenced fragment ends 1 residue before the CDR3 boundary, so the rest is inferred from the germline J gene. The chain couples TRBV13-3 to TRBJ2-5; 8 nucleotides line up with TRBD1. Trimming at V came to 4 bases and at J to 2 bases, leaving 3 bases not matched to a gene. Germline loops: CDR1 NNHDY, CDR2 SYVADS. CDR3 length: 14 amino acids. CDR3 residues: CASSRDRSQDTQYF. The CDR3 DNA, read in part, is TGTGCCAGCAGTAGGGACAGGTCCCAAGACACCCAGTAC.

As concerns this clone: Mouse germline and gene names are used. The sequence runs out 1 residue before the end of the CDR3; the remainder is reconstructed from the germline J gene. The genes are TRBV5 and TRBJ1-2; D may be TRBD1 (5 bases). There are 13 residues in the CDR3. The V end lost 0 bases, the J end lost 4 bases, and 6 bases lay between the germline ends. CDR1 and CDR2 from the germline V gene are LGHNA and YNLKQL (reference sequence). This CDR3 is CASSQDRASDYTF. CDR3 DNA (partial): TGTGCCAGCAGCCAAGACAGGGCCTCCGACTACACC.

As to this clone: The germline and genes are mouse ones. Sequencing ends 1 residue short of the CDR3 end; the germline J gene provides the rest. This chain joins TRBV12-2 and TRBJ1-1; D unresolved. Germline lookup yields CDR1 SGHLS and CDR2 HYDKME. The CDR3 extends over 13 amino acids. The V end lost 2 bases, the J end lost 1 base, and 7 bases lay between the germline ends. This CDR3 is CASSPSGNTEVFF. CDR3 DNA (partial): TGTGCCAGCTCTCCCTCGGGAAACACAGAAGTCTTC.

This clone has just one count. All gene names here are mouse names. Read data end 1 residue before the CDR3 end; the end is taken from the germline J gene. The V call is TRBV29, the J call TRBJ2-4, with unresolved D. Trimming cost V 2 bases and J 2 bases, with 8 bases left between them. This CDR3 is built from 14 residues. Germline assignment: CDR1 MSHET and CDR2 SYDVDS. CDR3 amino acids: CASSLQFDQNTLYF. CDR3 bases read: TGTGCTAGCAGTTTACAGTTCGATCAAAACACCTTGTAC.

There are a few counts of this clone. Here the gene names and germline are mouse. The read comes to an end 1 residue before the CDR3 does, leaving the germline J gene to fill in the end. The gene calls are TRBV13-1 and TRBJ2-7; 7 bases fit TRBD1. The CDR3 is 13 residues long. V lost 5 bases and J lost 4; bases outside the gene matches: 6. From germline, CDR1 is NSHNY and CDR2 SYGAGN. The CDR3 protein is CASSRDRNYEQYF. The covered CDR3 bases are TGTGCCAGCAGCCGGGACAGAAATTATGAACAGTAC.

By share, this clone ranks as large. Germline and genes: mouse. The CDR3 loop is CASSDPHTNSDYTF. CDR3 bases read: TGTGCCAGCAGTGATCCCCACACAAACTCCGACTACACC. This chain joins TRBV13-1 and TRBJ1-2; D is unresolved. The read ends 1 residue early relative to the CDR3; the germline J gene fills the gap. The CDR3 totals 14 residues. Trimming pared 1 base from V and 0 bases from J, leaving 7 bases between. The germline CDR1 and CDR2 sequences are NSHNY and SYGAGN.

Notes on this clone: All gene names here are mouse names. The CDR3 end lies 1 residue beyond the end of the read and is filled in from the germline J gene. This sample includes further DNA sequences coding for the same CDR3. This rearrangement joins TRBV26 to TRBJ1-1, with D perhaps TRBD1 (5 bases). V was cut by 3 bases and J by 0 bases, with 5 bases left in between. Germline lookup yields CDR1 KGHPV and CDR2 FQNQEV (reference sequence). The CDR3 loop spans 13 amino acids. Partial CDR3 DNA: TGTGCCAGCAGTCTAGGGGCAAACACAGAAGTCTTC. Amino acid sequence: CASSLGANTEVF. The full CDR3 is CASSLGANTEVFF.

As for this clone: Genes and germline come from the mouse. The read is 1 residue too short to cover the CDR3 end, so that end is filled in from the germline J gene. This chain uses TRBV5 with TRBJ1-5; D uncertain. Germline CDR1 is LGHNA and CDR2 is YNLKQL (reference sequence). This CDR3 contains 13 residues. The V end was cut by 0 bases, the J end by 4 bases, with 4 bases between. The CDR3 is CASSQDENQAPLF. Partial CDR3 DNA: TGTGCCAGCAGCCAAGATGAGAACCAGGCTCCGCTT.

Worth noting for this clone: Gene names are mouse gene names. The read comes to an end 1 residue before the CDR3 does, leaving the germline J gene to fill in the end. V gene TRBV1 combines with J gene TRBJ1-5; D unresolved. The CDR3 is 13 residues long. With 4 bases removed from V and 2 bases from J, the gap between germline ends came to 6 bases. Germline V CDR1 and CDR2: NSQYPW, LRSPGD (reference sequence). The CDR3 loop reads CTCSVRDNQAPLF. CDR3 DNA (partial): TGCACCTGCAGTGTCCGGGACAACCAGGCTCCGCTT.

Turning to this clone: A junction boundary mismatches the germline segment, possibly from a read error. All gene names here are mouse names. The CDR3 end falls 1 residue outside the read, so it is completed with the germline J gene. The chain couples TRBV13-3 to TRBJ2-3; D is ambiguous. CDR1 is NNHDY, CDR2 SYVADS, per germline. CDR3 length: 12 residues. CDR3 residues: CASTTSAEALYF. CDR3 DNA (partial): TGTGCCAGCACCACTAGTGCAGAAGCGCTGTAT.

To note about this clone: Gene names refer to mouse genes. The read terminates 1 residue before the CDR3 end, so the remaining end is supplied by the germline J gene. The chain has TRBV13-1 and TRBJ2-5, with TRBD1 identical over 7 bases. CDR1 is NSHNY, CDR2 SYGAGN, per germline. V shed 3 bases, J shed 4 bases, and the junction held 5 bases outside the gene matches. This CDR3 comprises 14 residues. The CDR3 here is CASSGQGKEDTQYF. Partial CDR3 DNA: TGTGCCAGCAGTGGACAGGGAAAGGAAGACACCCAGTAC.

With respect to this clone: Mouse gene names apply. Read data end 1 residue before the CDR3 end; the end is taken from the germline J gene. This sample includes further DNA sequences coding for the same CDR3. The chain carries TRBV26 and TRBJ2-7, with TRBD2 identical over 7 bases. V was clipped by 2 bases and J by 3 bases; unmatched bases: 1. Per germline, CDR1 KGHPV and CDR2 FQNQEV (reference sequence). The CDR3 is 13 amino acids. The chain's CDR3 is CASSLAGGYEQYF. Partial CDR3 DNA: TGTGCCAGCAGTCTGGCTGGGGGCTATGAACAGTAC.

Concerning this clone itself: Germline and genes: mouse. The read falls 1 residue short of the CDR3 end, and the missing part is taken from the germline J gene. The chain employs TRBV12-1 and TRBJ1-4; TRBD1 matches 9 bases. The CDR3 spans 15 residues. V gave up 0 bases and J gave up 4 bases; unmatched junction bases: 2. In germline, CDR1 is SGHSN, CDR2 HYEKVE. The CDR3 reads CASSLGDRVNERLFF. Incomplete CDR3 DNA: TGTGCCAGCTCTCTCGGGGACAGGGTCAACGAAAGATTATTT. Full variable domain (outside the CDR3, taken from reference TRBV12-1 and TRBJ1-4): DSGVVQSPRHIIKEKGGRSVLTCIPISGHSNVVWYQQTLGKELKFLIQHYEKVERDKGFLPSRFSVQQFDDYHSEMNMSALELEDSAMYFCASSLGDRVNERLFFGHGTKLSVL.

Regarding this clone: Mouse germline and gene names are used. The read finishes 1 residue shy of the CDR3 end, and the germline J gene is used to complete it. This chain joins TRBV19 and TRBJ1-2; 8 bases align to TRBD1. The V and J ends lost 4 bases and 5 bases, in that order; junction bases with no gene match: 4. Germline CDR1 is FNHDT and CDR2 is SITEND (reference sequence). The CDR3 is 13 amino acids. CDR3 bases read: TGTGCCAGCAGTGGGGACAGGCGGTCCGACTACACC. This gives the protein CASSGDRRSDYT. The full CDR3 is CASSGDRRSDYTF.

Worth noting for this clone: Gene names refer to mouse genes. Coverage ceases 1 residue before the CDR3 finishes, and the germline J gene fills in the end. The chain employs TRBV26 and TRBJ1-6; TRBD1 aligns across 9 bases. TRBJ1-6 is known as an ORF, though its function is uncertain. This CDR3 contains 15 residues. Germline CDR1 is KGHPV and CDR2 is FQNQEV (reference sequence). V shed 3 bases, J shed 7 bases, and the junction held 4 bases outside the gene matches. The CDR3: CASSLGTGRNSPLYF. The sequenced part of the CDR3 DNA is TGTGCCAGCAGTCTTGGGACAGGGAGGAATTCGCCCCTCTAC.

With respect to this clone: The gene names here belong to mouse. The read stops 1 residue short of the end of the CDR3; the missing end is completed from the germline J gene. The chain recombines TRBV13-3 with TRBJ2-7; 7 nucleotides line up with TRBD1. The J segment lost 1 base and the V segment lost 6 bases, leaving 7 bases of the junction unmatched. The CDR3 loop spans 14 amino acids. From germline, CDR1 is NNHDY and CDR2 SYVADS. This CDR3 is CASIPGQRSYEQYF. The sequenced CDR3 bases are TGTGCCAGCATTCCGGGACAGAGGTCCTATGAACAGTAC.

A note on this clone: Gene names refer to mouse genes. The sequenced fragment ends 1 residue before the CDR3 boundary, so the rest is inferred from the germline J gene. V is TRBV23 and J is TRBJ1-1; the table's D call, TRBD1, was not checked against the DNA. Germline V CDR1 and CDR2: KGHTA, FQNQQP. The CDR3 loop spans 13 amino acids. Partial CDR3 DNA: TGCTCCAGCAGTCGCAGGGGGAACACAGAAGTCTTC. It translates to CSSSRRGNTEVF. The full CDR3 sequence reads CSSSRRGNTEVFF.

A word on this clone: The gene names given are mouse names. The CDR3 extends 1 residue past the end of the read, so its final part is completed from the germline J gene. The gene calls are TRBV16 and TRBJ2-1, with 8 bases identical to TRBD2. The trim removed 5 bases at V and 2 bases at J, leaving 5 bases unmatched. The CDR3 totals 15 residues. CDR1 is SGHSA, CDR2 FRNQAP, per germline. CDR3 bases read: TGTGCAAGCAGCCCCCTGGGACTGGACTATGCTGAGCAGTTC. As protein: CASSPLGLDYAEQF. The CDR3, in full, reads CASSPLGLDYAEQFF. The full variable domain, rest sourced from reference TRBV16 and TRBJ2-1, is NAGVIQTPRHKVTGKGQEATLWCEPISGHSAVFWYRQTIVQGLEFLTYFRNQAPIDDSGMPKERFSAQMPNQSHSTLKIQSTQPQDSAVYLCASSPLGLDYAEQFFGPGTRLTVL.

As for this clone: These gene names are mouse names. The CDR3 extends 1 residue past the end of the read, so its final part is completed from the germline J gene. The chain recombines TRBV17 with TRBJ2-5, with 8 nucleotides matching TRBD1. V was pared by 1 base and J by 5 bases, with 2 bases of the junction left unmatched. This CDR3 comprises 14 residues. Germline V gives CDR1 MNHDT, CDR2 YYDKIL. CDR3 bases read: TGTGCTAGCAGTAGAGTCAGGGGGCGAGACACCCAGTAC. It codes for CASSRVRGRDTQY. The complete CDR3 reads CASSRVRGRDTQYF.

This clone turned up a few times. Here the gene names and germline are mouse. The read is 1 residue too short to cover the CDR3 end, so that end is filled in from the germline J gene. This chain uses TRBV13-2 with TRBJ2-4; 9 nucleotides agree with TRBD2. Germline V gene sequence: CDR1 NNHNN, CDR2 SYGAGS (reference sequence). J was trimmed by 0 bases and V by 5 bases; bases with no gene match: 1. The CDR3 contains 14 residues. CDR3 bases read: TGTGCCAGCGGGGACTGGGGTAGTCAAAACACCTTGTAC. This codes for CASGDWGSQNTLY. The complete CDR3 sequence is CASGDWGSQNTLYF.

By share of the sample, this clone is medium-sized. The gene symbols are mouse symbols. The CDR3 goes on 1 residue after the read ends, and that part is filled in from the germline J gene. The chain is built from TRBV17 and TRBJ1-3, with TRBD1 matching over 7 bases. The CDR3 spans 16 residues. Germline CDR1 reads MNHDT; CDR2 reads YYDKIL. V lost 0 bases to trimming and J lost 2 bases; unmatched junction nucleotides: 4. This CDR3 is CASSRDGQGAGNTLYF. The covered CDR3 bases are TGTGCTAGCAGTAGAGATGGGCAGGGGGCTGGAAATACGCTCTAT.